These 12 T cell receptor beta chains were sequenced from one sample in a study of cytomegalovirus exposure and HLA in healthy donors. The study ran its PCR with 60 Vbeta and 13 Jbeta primers. Measured with immunoSEQ multiplex PCR; TCRdb has only the in-frame clones, and not every one. The sample comprises 150,000 or so clones, 75% to 80% of which are singletons, and around 0.97% rests with the top ten. Source material: PBMCs. The receptors originated from a woman between 45 and 65 years old in good health and CMV-seropositive.

This chain joins TRBV2 and TRBJ2-1; D not certain. Trimming removed 0 bases from V and 3 bases from J, with 6 bases in between. Looked up from germline, CDR1 is SNHLY and CDR2 is FYNNEI. The CDR3 spans 14 residues. The CDR3 DNA reads TGTGCCAGCAGTGAAGCGTCCGGCTACAATGAGCAGTTCTTC. It translates to CASSEASGYNEQFF.

The chain has TRBV27 and TRBJ2-1; TRBD2 matches 10 bases. The CDR3 consists of 16 residues. CDR1 and CDR2 (germline): MNHEY, SMNVEV (reference sequence). V gave up 7 bases and J gave up 5 bases; unmatched junction bases: 11. CDR3 loop: CASIERGGVTDNEQFF. The CDR3 region has the DNA TGTGCCAGCATAGAGCGGGGGGGCGTTACCGACAATGAGCAGTTCTTC.

This clone was detected only a few times. The chain links TRBV4-1 to TRBJ2-5; 9 nucleotides align to TRBD1. The CDR3 runs 15 residues. Trimming took 5 bases from V and 10 from J; bases not matched to a gene: 14. Per germline, CDR1 MGHRA and CDR2 YSYEKL. CDR3 bases: TGCGCCAGCAGCGAGACAGGGGGTATCCAAGGGGTCCAGTACTTC. Residues: CASSETGGIQGVQYF.

This rearrangement joins TRBV28 to TRBJ2-7, with TRBD1 matching over 9 bases. The CDR3 has 15 residues. Germline trimming cut 3 bases from V and 3 bases from J; bases unmatched to any gene: 6. Per germline, CDR1 MDHEN and CDR2 SYDVKM. Here the CDR3 reads CASSLYPGQGYEQYF. CDR3 DNA: TGTGCCAGCAGTTTGTATCCGGGACAGGGCTACGAGCAGTACTTC.

V and J are TRBV7-9 and TRBJ2-5, with D perhaps matching TRBD1 (5 bases). The CDR3 contains 14 residues. The V end was cut by 1 base, the J end by 10 bases, with 16 bases between. Germline V lookup: CDR1 SEHNR, CDR2 FQNEAQ (reference sequence). The CDR3 DNA is TGTGCCAGCAGCTTAGTCGGCGGCCCAAGGGGCCAGTACTTC. Translated, it gives CASSLVGGPRGQYF.

The J gene is TRBJ1-2, the V gene TRBV28; D is undetermined. The CDR3 runs 12 residues. From germline, CDR1 is MDHEN and CDR2 SYDVKM. Trimming cost V 6 bases and J 8 bases, with 13 bases left between them. The CDR3 coding sequence is TGTGCCAGCAGCACCCCGCAGGTGGGCTACACCTTC. It is translated as CASSTPQVGYTF.

This clone was observed a handful of times. The chain combines TRBV14 with TRBJ2-1; TRBD1 matches at 7 bases. This CDR3 has 17 residues. The germline CDR1 and CDR2 sequences are SGHDN and FVKESK. After removal of 0 bases from V and 4 bases from J, the junction contained 9 bases not matched to a gene. CDR3 sequence: CASSQDLGTEVYNEQFF. The CDR3 DNA is TGTGCCAGCAGCCAAGATTTGGGGACAGAGGTGTACAATGAGCAGTTCTTC.

This rearrangement joins TRBV7-2 to TRBJ2-3; 10 bases line up with TRBD2. CDR1 is SGHTA and CDR2 is FQGNSA in the germline V gene. The CDR3 has 15 amino acids. Germline trimming cut 3 bases from V and 2 bases from J; bases unmatched to any gene: 2. The DNA for the CDR3 is TGTGCCAGCAGCTTCAGCGGGGGGGACACAGATACGCAGTATTTT. Protein product: CASSFSGGDTDTQYF.

This rearrangement joins TRBV18 to TRBJ2-5; no reliable D call. Per germline, CDR1 KGHSH and CDR2 LQKENI. Trimming pared 2 bases from V and 5 bases from J, leaving 9 bases between. The CDR3 runs to 13 residues. The CDR3 DNA reads as TGTGCCAGCTCACCAGAGACCGGGGAGACCCAGTACTTC. Protein sequence: CASSPETGETQYF.

The gene calls are TRBV10-1 and TRBJ1-1, with D perhaps matching TRBD1 (6 bases). Germline CDR1 WNHNN, CDR2 SYGVQD (reference sequence). V dropped 5 bases and J dropped 4 bases, with 11 bases sitting between them. This CDR3 has 13 residues. In DNA form, the CDR3 reads TGCGCCAGCAGTACAGGGATGGGCACTGAAGCTTTCTTT. It yields the protein CASSTGMGTEAFF.

This rearrangement joins TRBV10-2 to TRBJ2-5; 9 bases are a match to TRBD1. J was trimmed by 5 bases and V by 8 bases; bases with no gene match: 9. The germline gives CDR1 WSHSY, CDR2 SAAADI. This CDR3 contains 14 residues. The chain's CDR3 is CASGNRGLGETQYF. The CDR3 coding sequence is TGCGCCAGCGGTAACAGGGGGCTGGGGGAGACCCAGTACTTC.

DNA for the CDR3: TGTGCCAGCAGTCCTGGACTAGCGGGATTAAAAGACTCCTACAATGAGCAGTTCTTC. Translation: CASSPGLAGLKDSYNEQFF. The chain links TRBV27 to TRBJ2-1; 12 bases match TRBD2. Trimming at V came to 5 bases and at J to 0 bases, leaving 11 bases not matched to a gene. CDR3 length: 19 residues. Germline assignment: CDR1 MNHEY and CDR2 SMNVEV (reference sequence).